This TCR beta chain appears in the sequencing data of a study of blood T cell repertoires in COVID-19. Whole-study context: Researchers got acute and convalescent COVID-19 samples from the United States, Italy and Spain.

Clones were sequenced by immunoSEQ multiplex PCR, and TCRdb holds only the in-frame ones, with some missing. The data hold some 150,000 clones, with approximately 90% observed a single time. Sequencing used peripheral blood. The TCR comes from a woman in her sixties or seventies who had recovered from COVID-19.

The CDR3 sequence is CASSLNTPGSNTGELFF. CDR3 coding DNA: TGTGCCAGCAGCTTGAATACGCCAGGGTCGAACACCGGGGAGCTGTTTTTT. This rearrangement joins TRBV11-2 to TRBJ2-2; D is possibly TRBD1 (5 bases). This CDR3 has 17 amino acids. In germline, CDR1 is SGHAT, CDR2 FQNNGV. V dropped 3 bases and J dropped 0 bases, with 14 bases sitting between them.